These 9 T cell receptor beta chains were sequenced from one sample in a study of T cells after yellow fever vaccination. TCRdb re-analysed the 5' RACE reads in MiXCR, keeping a single row per CDR3 protein. In the table there are 200,000 to 300,000 distinct CDR3 sequences, about 3.9% of which are singletons. The source material was PBMCs, sampled 15 days after the yellow fever booster vaccination. The receptors come from a man aged 18-30 years who received the YFV17D yellow fever vaccine.

In this sample, this clonotype turned up many times. This chain connects TRBV11-2 to TRBJ2-5; D is undetermined. The CDR3 consists of 14 residues. The V end lost 1 base, the J end lost 4 bases, and 10 bases lay between the germline ends. Germline V gene sequence: CDR1 SGHAT, CDR2 FQNNGV. The chain's CDR3 is CASSLVSFRETQYF. CDR3 in DNA: TGTGCCAGCAGCTTAGTCTCGTTTCGAGAGACCCAGTACTTC.

This clonotype has ten or more counts. The chain carries TRBV5-5 and TRBJ2-1; D possibly uses TRBD1 or TRBD2 (5 bases each). Trimming shortened V by 3 bases and J by 8 bases, and 15 bases separated the two germline ends. CDR1 and CDR2 from the germline V gene are SGHKS and YYEKEE (reference sequence). This CDR3 is 14 amino acids long. Here the CDR3 reads CASSSAGRIDEQFF. The CDR3 nucleotides are TGTGCCAGCAGCTCGGCAGGGAGAATAGATGAGCAGTTCTTC.

The chain is built from TRBV7-9 and TRBJ1-6; perhaps TRBD1 as D (5 bases). The CDR3 sequence is 14 residues long. V was clipped by 3 bases and J by 5 bases, with 8 bases between them. CDR1 and CDR2 (germline): SEHNR, FQNEAQ (reference sequence). The CDR3 nucleotides read TGTGCCAGCAGCTTTTCGGGGGATAATTCACCCCTCCACTTT. Its protein product is CASSFSGDNSPLHF.

This clonotype was seen repeatedly, ten times or more. The V and J genes are TRBV7-9 and TRBJ2-5, with unresolved D. The CDR3 is 15 residues long. Per germline, CDR1 SEHNR and CDR2 FQNEAQ (reference sequence). Trimming cost V 5 bases and J 5 bases, with 18 bases left between them. The CDR3 is CASSINPEGLETQYF. As DNA, the CDR3 is TGTGCCAGCAGCATAAACCCCGAAGGGTTGGAGACCCAGTACTTC.

This clonotype was counted at least ten times. The CDR3 region has the DNA TGCGCCAGCAGCCAAGATCCCGCGGCCGTAGAAGCTTTCTTT. It encodes CASSQDPAAVEAFF. V usage is TRBV4-1 and J usage is TRBJ1-1; D ambiguous. V was clipped by 0 bases and J by 8 bases, with 13 bases between them. Looked up from germline, CDR1 is MGHRA and CDR2 is YSYEKL. The CDR3 covers 14 residues.

This clonotype was picked up many times. J is TRBJ2-1 and V is TRBV7-6; D gene uncertain. Between the trimmed V and J ends, which lost 1 base and 15 bases, there was a span of 16 bases. CDR1 and CDR2 (germline): SGHVS, FNYEAQ. The CDR3 consists of 13 residues. CDR3 nucleotides: TGTGCCAGCAGCTTAGGGTCCGATCCCACGGTGTTCTTC. Translation: CASSLGSDPTVFF.

A remark on this clonotype: This clone may be a read error of a much larger clone one base away. The chain links TRBV20-1 to TRBJ1-2, with 11 bases aligning to TRBD1. CDR1 DFQATT and CDR2 SNEGSKA come from the germline V gene (reference sequence). J was trimmed by 2 bases and V by 6 bases; bases with no gene match: 11. The CDR3 has 16 amino acids. The CDR3, as DNA: TGCAGTGCCACCCACGGGACAGGGGGACCAAACTATGGCTACACCTTC. It yields the protein CSATHGTGGPNYGYTF.

This clonotype was found many times. This chain links TRBV21-1 with TRBJ1-2. TRBV21-1 is described as a pseudogene. The CDR3 is made up of 17 amino acids. For the CDR3, the DNA is TGTGCCAGCACAAAAGGCCTCTCGAGTCCGAACTACTATGGCTACACCTTC. Amino acids: CASTKGLSSPNYYGYTF.

This clonotype was picked up many times. The V call is TRBV7-8, the J call TRBJ1-1; D remains ambiguous. Germline V gene lookup returns CDR1 SGHVS and CDR2 FQNEAQ. The CDR3 has 15 residues. V lost 3 bases and J lost 3, with 14 bases in between. The CDR3 DNA sequence: TGTGCCAGCAGCTTTGGATCCCAGGTAGACACTGAAGCTTTCTTT. Its protein is CASSFGSQVDTEAFF.